The 8 T cell receptor beta chains below all came from one sample that was sequenced in a study of T cells in Graves' hyperthyroidism and ophthalmopathy. Amplification of TCR beta CDR3 regions was performed using RNA transcripts as template. A set of HTBI primers served as the primers for a first-round RT-PCR of the TCR CDR3. TCRdb passed the multiplex PCR reads through MiXCR, listing each CDR3 protein once. The data show about 200,000 distinct CDR3 sequences, with roughly 18% seen just once and 50% held by the top ten. The material sequenced was blood. The receptor set was obtained from a man aged 45-60 years with Graves' hyperthyroidism.

A few counts support this clonotype. This chain uses TRBV7-9 with TRBJ2-5; no reliable D call. V lost 5 bases, J lost 2 bases, and 15 bases lay in between. Per the germline V gene, CDR1 is SEHNR and CDR2 is FQNEAQ (reference sequence). The CDR3 is 15 amino acids. The CDR3 protein is CASSPYSRRQETQYF. The CDR3 DNA reads TGTGCCAGCAGCCCGTACTCTAGGCGGCAAGAGACCCAGTACTTC.

This CDR3 reads CATGGRVDEQFF. The CDR3 nucleotides read TGTGCCACCGGGGGCCGGGTCGATGAGCAGTTCTTC. The rearrangement uses TRBV15 and TRBJ2-1; D may be TRBD1 (6 bases). The CDR3 spans 12 residues. V was shortened by 8 bases and J by 8 bases, with 13 bases between the two germline ends. The V gene's germline CDR1 is LNHNV and CDR2 YYDKDF (reference sequence).

This clonotype was seen at least ten times. The genes are TRBV18 and TRBJ1-5, with D unresolved. The length of the CDR3 is 15 residues. V was pared by 5 bases and J by 3 bases, with 14 bases between. In germline, CDR1 is KGHSH, CDR2 LQKENI. CDR3 sequence reads: CASSMGSRINQPQHF. The CDR3 DNA sequence: TGTGCCAGCTCAATGGGGAGCAGGATCAATCAGCCCCAGCATTTT.

This clonotype was picked up many times. V usage is TRBV7-8 and J usage is TRBJ2-1; D perhaps matches TRBD1 (5 bases). Trimming removed 4 bases at V and 1 base at J, with 11 bases between. The CDR3 is 15 residues long. Germline V gene sequence: CDR1 SGHVS, CDR2 FQNEAQ. The CDR3 loop reads CASSSRVVSYNEQFF. The CDR3 DNA reads TGTGCCAGCAGCTCCAGGGTAGTTTCCTACAATGAGCAGTTCTTC.

The V and J genes are TRBV5-4 and TRBJ2-1; D not certain. Germline lookup yields CDR1 SGHNT and CDR2 YYREEE (reference sequence). The CDR3 sequence is 13 residues long. Trimming pared 1 base from V and 8 bases from J, leaving 10 bases between. The CDR3 region is CASSLKLNDEQFF. The CDR3 region has the DNA TGTGCCAGCAGCTTGAAACTCAACGATGAGCAGTTCTTC.

In its sample, this clonotype was seen many times. The chain has TRBV6-4 and TRBJ2-7, with no clear D. Germline V gene data show CDR1 as MRHNA and CDR2 as SNTAGT. CDR3 length: 15 amino acids. The germline V and J ends were trimmed by 0 bases and 4 bases, with 13 bases remaining between them. The CDR3 loop is CASSDSADHLYEQYF. The CDR3 region has the DNA TGTGCCAGCAGTGACTCGGCAGACCACCTTTACGAGCAGTACTTC.

This clonotype was recorded many times. This chain connects TRBV5-1 to TRBJ1-1; D gene unclear. Germline CDR1 reads SGHRS; CDR2 reads YFSETQ. The V gene lost 5 bases and the J gene lost 0 bases, with 5 bases spanning the gap. This CDR3 comprises 12 residues. The CDR3 DNA follows: TGCGCCAGCAGTTCGGTGAACACTGAAGCTTTCTTT. Protein product: CASSSVNTEAFF.

This clonotype showed up just a few times. V usage is TRBV5-1 and J usage is TRBJ2-5; no firm D call. CDR3 length: 15 residues. In germline, CDR1 is SGHRS, CDR2 YFSETQ. Trimming pared 0 bases from V and 0 bases from J, leaving 9 bases between. CDR3 nucleotide sequence: TGCGCCAGCAGCTTGGCGGTCAACAACCAAGAGACCCAGTACTTC. Its translation: CASSLAVNNQETQYF.